This T cell receptor beta chain was sequenced for a study of control samples from healthy donors and cancer patients. Clones were read by immunoSEQ multiplex PCR, and TCRdb kept only the in-frame ones, dropping some. The table records 94,000 or so clones, around 84% of them present only once. Germline V gives CDR1 SGDLS, CDR2 YYNGEE. Losses at the gene ends were 2 bases for V and 10 bases for J; bases not matched to a gene: 11. The CDR3 is made up of 14 amino acids. This chain connects TRBV9 to TRBJ1-1; 7 positions match TRBD1. The sample comprised PBMCs. This clonotype was sampled from a man in his sixties or seventies with lung cancer. The CDR3 loop is CASSVGQARESAFF. CDR3 DNA: TGTGCCAGCAGCGTCGGACAGGCCAGAGAGTCAGCTTTCTTT.